This T cell receptor beta chain was sequenced for a study of cytomegalovirus exposure and HLA in healthy donors. Study as a whole: From 150 million to 200 million T cells, an earlier analysis saw 100 million to 140 million unique TCR beta sequences.

General study points: Presence/absence analyses took donor sequencing depth as roughly uniform. HLA alleles showed associations with about 15,000 TCR beta sequences in a later analysis, at a 0.05 false discovery rate.

On this clone: Its target is unknown.

Trimming cost V 6 bases and J 2 bases, with 12 bases left between them. The germline V gene encodes CDR1 LGHNT and CDR2 FRNRAP. The CDR3 loop spans 14 amino acids. It was with 60 Vbeta and 13 Jbeta primers that the PCR ran. Assay used: immunoSEQ multiplex PCR; TCRdb lists only in-frame clones, some missing. The data contain about 130,000 clones, roughly 66% of them seen just once; the ten biggest clones take up around 5%. The sample comprised PBMCs. The chain recombines TRBV12-5 with TRBJ2-3; D possibly corresponds to TRBD1 (6 bases). The clonotype originates from a man aged 60 to 75 in good health and CMV-seropositive. Here the CDR3 reads CASGLGQNTDTQYF. In DNA, the CDR3 is TGTGCTAGTGGACTTGGACAGAACACAGATACGCAGTATTTT.